These 28 T cell receptor beta chains were sequenced from one sample in a study of Ad26.COV2.S vaccination and SARS-CoV-2 variants. The assay was immunoSEQ multiplex PCR, and TCRdb's table has in-frame clones only and misses some. The table shows around 370,000 clones, with roughly 94% occurring only once. The specimen was peripheral blood, collected after recovery from COVID-19. Receptors originate from a human donor who had recovered from COVID-19.

In this sample, this clone turned up once. The rearrangement uses TRBV18 and TRBJ1-1; 7 bases match TRBD1. The CDR3 has 16 amino acids. Germline-derived CDR1 and CDR2 are KGHSH and LQKENI. V shed 1 base, J shed 0 bases, and the junction held 5 bases outside the gene matches. The CDR3 DNA reads TGTGCCAGCTCACCACTTGGACAGGCCCTGAACACTGAAGCTTTCTTT. As protein: CASSPLGQALNTEAFF.

The chain carries TRBV6-5 and TRBJ1-2; TRBD1 matches at 8 bases. The CDR3 is 14 amino acids. After removal of 5 bases from V and 4 bases from J, the junction contained 6 bases not matched to a gene. Germline V gene sequence: CDR1 MNHEY, CDR2 SVGAGI. The CDR3 nucleotides read TGTGCCAGCAGTCCGACAGGGGACAGCTATGGCTACACCTTC. Protein sequence: CASSPTGDSYGYTF.

V gene TRBV13 combines with J gene TRBJ2-5; the match to TRBD2 covers 8 bases. V shed 0 bases, J shed 3 bases, and the junction held 6 bases outside the gene matches. Germline V gene data show CDR1 as PRHDT and CDR2 as FYEKMQ (reference sequence). The CDR3 extends over 16 amino acids. The DNA of the CDR3 is TGTGCCAGCAGCTTAGGCCTAGCGGGCTCTAAAGAGACCCAGTACTTC. Protein: CASSLGLAGSKETQYF.

The rearrangement joins TRBV5-6 to TRBJ2-7; tentatively, D is TRBD1 (6 bases). This CDR3 has 14 residues. Trimming took 2 bases from V and 2 from J, leaving 11 bases between them. Germline CDR1 reads SGHDT; CDR2 reads YYEEEE. The CDR3 spells CASSFGRGPYEQYF. As DNA, the CDR3 is TGTGCCAGCAGCTTCGGCAGGGGCCCCTACGAGCAGTACTTC. Looking up the rest from reference TRBV5-6 and TRBJ2-7 gives the full variable domain: DAGVTQSPTHLIKTRGQQVTLRCSPKSGHDTVSWYQQALGQGPQFIFQYYEEEERQRGNFPDRFSGHQFPNYSSELNVNALLLGDSALYLCASSFGRGPYEQYFGPGTRLTVT.

In nucleotides, the CDR3 is TGTGCCAGCAGCTCGACTGCATACGAGCAGTACTTC. This gives the protein CASSSTAYEQYF. The V call is TRBV7-6, the J call TRBJ2-7; D unclear. The ends were cut back, 4 bases at V and 4 bases at J, with 8 bases in the middle. The CDR3 consists of 12 residues. Germline V gene lookup returns CDR1 SGHVS and CDR2 FNYEAQ.

The CDR3 sequence is CASSYFRDRAESYGYTF. The CDR3 bases are TGTGCCAGCAGTTACTTCCGGGACAGGGCCGAGAGCTATGGCTACACCTTC. This chain joins TRBV6-2 or TRBV6-3 and TRBJ1-2; TRBD1 matches 9 bases. The CDR3 spans 17 residues. V trimming: 1 base; J trimming: 4 bases; junction bases outside the gene matches: 10. Germline V lookup: CDR1 MNHEY, CDR2 SVGEGT.

The chain has TRBV3-1 (or the pseudogene TRBV3-2) and TRBJ2-1; 9 bases match TRBD2. This CDR3 has 15 amino acids. Trimming cost V 4 bases and J 7 bases; bases outside gene matches: 8. CDR1 and CDR2 (germline): LGHDT, YNNKEL (reference sequence). The chain's CDR3 is CASSRPGLAGNEQFF. CDR3 bases: TGTGCCAGCAGCCGGCCGGGACTAGCTGGGAATGAGCAGTTCTTC.

The chain couples TRBV18 to TRBJ2-5, with D unclear. CDR3 length: 12 residues. CDR1 KGHSH and CDR2 LQKENI come from the germline V gene. V dropped 5 bases and J dropped 2 bases, with 6 bases sitting between them. The CDR3 sequence: CASSLIQETQYF. In DNA form, the CDR3 reads TGTGCCAGCTCATTAATACAAGAGACCCAGTACTTC.

V is TRBV5-1 and J is TRBJ1-1; D gene ambiguous. The CDR3 is 14 residues long. The V and J ends lost 2 bases and 0 bases respectively, with 8 bases between them. CDR1 SGHRS and CDR2 YFSETQ come from the germline V gene. The CDR3, as DNA: TGCGCCAGCAGCTTCTCGGCCGTGAACACTGAAGCTTTCTTT. It translates to CASSFSAVNTEAFF.

This clone came up once. The chain links TRBV27 to TRBJ1-6, with D perhaps matching TRBD1 (6 bases). Germline V gene lookup returns CDR1 MNHEY and CDR2 SMNVEV (reference sequence). V lost 6 bases and J lost 7, with 19 bases in between. This CDR3 is built from 16 residues. The CDR3 nucleotides are TGTGCCAGCAGCCTCTCCTTTGACAGGCCCAATTCACCCCTCCACTTT. Translation gives CASSLSFDRPNSPLHF.

The rearrangement uses TRBV14 and TRBJ1-2; TRBD1 might be the D (5 bases). The germline CDR1 and CDR2 sequences are SGHDN and FVKESK. V gave up 0 bases and J gave up 8 bases, with 16 bases separating them. The CDR3 extends over 15 amino acids. This CDR3 reads CASSQDWVAGRGYTF. The CDR3 region has the DNA TGTGCCAGCAGCCAAGATTGGGTCGCAGGGCGAGGCTACACCTTC.

This chain joins TRBV6-5 and TRBJ1-2; D unclear. Trimming pared 0 bases from V and 8 bases from J, leaving 13 bases between. CDR1 and CDR2 (germline): MNHEY, SVGAGI. The CDR3 has 14 amino acids. The CDR3 loop reads CASSYSTEYRGYTF. The DNA of the CDR3 is TGTGCCAGCAGTTACTCCACCGAATATAGGGGCTACACCTTC.

The V gene is TRBV5-8, the J gene TRBJ1-2, with TRBD1 matching 8 bases. CDR1 is SGHTS, CDR2 YDEGEE, per germline. V dropped 6 bases and J dropped 3; count of bases not matched to a gene: 19. CDR3 length: 18 amino acids. The CDR3 nucleotides are TGTGCCAGCAACTCTGTAGGGGACAGGTGGGGATATGACTATGGCTACACCTTC. It is translated as CASNSVGDRWGYDYGYTF.

This chain joins TRBV7-9 and TRBJ1-2; D call uncertain. CDR1 SEHNR and CDR2 FQNEAQ come from the germline V gene (reference sequence). The V gene lost 5 bases and the J gene lost 7 bases, with 11 bases spanning the gap. The CDR3 sequence is 12 residues long. The CDR3 here is CASSPGLPGYTF. CDR3 DNA sequence: TGTGCCAGCAGCCCCGGGCTCCCTGGCTACACCTTC.

V is TRBV2 and J is TRBJ1-2; no clear D. This CDR3 has 17 amino acids. Germline V gives CDR1 SNHLY, CDR2 FYNNEI. The V end was cut by 0 bases, the J end by 2 bases, with 16 bases between. Here the CDR3 DNA reads TGTGCCAGCAGTGAAGCAGGAACCCTCCCGGGCAACTATGGCTACACCTTC. Translating gives CASSEAGTLPGNYGYTF.

The count of this clone is one. The J gene is TRBJ1-2, the V gene TRBV6-6; D perhaps matches TRBD1 (5 bases). Trimming left V 6 bases short and J 3 bases short, with 11 bases between. The CDR3 is 13 residues long. CDR1 and CDR2 from the germline V gene are MNHNY and SVGAGI (reference sequence). CDR3 in DNA: TGTGCCAGCAGCCCAGGACAAGACTATGGCTACACCTTC. Protein sequence: CASSPGQDYGYTF.

This clone was counted a single time. The J gene is TRBJ1-1, the V gene TRBV5-6; D is possibly TRBD1 (5 bases). This CDR3 comprises 12 residues. Germline CDR1 is SGHDT and CDR2 is YYEEEE. The ends were cut back, 3 bases at V and 8 bases at J, with 11 bases in the middle. CDR3 nucleotides: TGTGCCAGCAGCTCCCCAGGGCGGGAAGCTTTCTTT. Translated: CASSSPGREAFF.

The J gene is TRBJ2-5, the V gene TRBV7-2; D ambiguous. V was cut by 1 base and J by 4 bases, with 13 bases left in between. CDR1 SGHTA and CDR2 FQGNSA come from the germline V gene. This CDR3 comprises 15 residues. The CDR3 bases are TGTGCCAGCAGCTTAGAAGCCGTTTCATCAGAGACCCAGTACTTC. It encodes CASSLEAVSSETQYF.

The chain links TRBV2 to TRBJ1-1; TRBD1 agrees at 8 bases. This CDR3 spans 16 amino acids. V lost 5 bases to trimming and J lost 1 base; unmatched junction nucleotides: 9. Germline V gives CDR1 SNHLY, CDR2 FYNNEI. CDR3 DNA: TGTGCCAGCAGTCTCCGGGGTGGGACAGGGAACACTGAAGCTTTCTTT. Its translation is CASSLRGGTGNTEAFF.

The gene calls are TRBV12-5 and TRBJ1-5; D is uncertain. V gave up 1 base and J gave up 5 bases, with 9 bases separating them. Per the germline V gene, CDR1 is LGHNT and CDR2 is FRNRAP. This CDR3 has 14 residues. DNA of the CDR3: TGTGCTAGTGGTTTGGCTTCGGGAGATCAGCCCCAGCATTTT. Protein: CASGLASGDQPQHF.

This clone was seen only once. The rearrangement uses TRBV4-1 and TRBJ1-1, with D possibly TRBD1 on 5 matching bases. Germline V gene sequence: CDR1 MGHRA, CDR2 YSYEKL. CDR3 size: 13 residues. V lost 0 bases and J 8 bases, leaving 10 bases between the germline ends. The CDR3 bases are TGCGCCAGCAGCCAAGAGGCTGGGGGAGAAGCTTTCTTT. Amino acid sequence: CASSQEAGGEAFF.

The chain uses TRBV27 and TRBJ1-2; 9 bases match TRBD1. J was trimmed by 5 bases and V by 6 bases; bases with no gene match: 7. The germline V gene encodes CDR1 MNHEY and CDR2 SMNVEV (reference sequence). There are 14 residues in the CDR3. The CDR3 spells CASRPPGTGYGYTF. CDR3 in DNA: TGTGCCAGCAGACCCCCAGGGACAGGGTATGGCTACACCTTC.

CDR3 in DNA: TGTGCCAGCAGCCAGGACAGGGGAGGTCAGCCCCAGCATTTT. It codes for CASSQDRGGQPQHF. The J gene is TRBJ1-5, the V gene TRBV9; 9 nucleotides agree with TRBD1. The CDR3 totals 14 residues. V shed 4 bases, J shed 6 bases, and the junction held 5 bases outside the gene matches. Germline CDR1 reads SGDLS; CDR2 reads YYNGEE.

The rearrangement uses TRBV6-5 and TRBJ2-7; D might be TRBD1 (6 bases). The CDR3 length is 14 residues. The V end was cut by 8 bases, the J end by 2 bases, with 16 bases between. The germline CDR1 and CDR2 sequences are MNHEY and SVGAGI. CDR3 protein: CASGDRLEPYEQYF. CDR3 coding DNA: TGTGCCAGCGGAGACAGGTTAGAACCCTACGAGCAGTACTTC.

This clone was seen a few times. The chain carries TRBV13 and TRBJ2-3; 12 bases are a match to TRBD2. CDR3 length equals 16 residues. V lost 2 bases to trimming and J lost 4 bases; unmatched junction nucleotides: 4. Looked up from germline, CDR1 is PRHDT and CDR2 is FYEKMQ (reference sequence). CDR3 DNA sequence: TGTGCCAGCAGCTTATATCTAGCGGGGGGGTCAGATACGCAGTATTTT. This gives the protein CASSLYLAGGSDTQYF. Combining the CDR3 with reference TRBV13 and TRBJ2-3 gives the whole variable domain AAGVIQSPRHLIKEKRETATLKCYPIPRHDTVYWYQQGPGQDPQFLISFYEKMQSDKGSIPDRFSAQQFSDYHSELNMSSLELGDSALYFCASSLYLAGGSDTQYFGPGTRLTVL.

V is TRBV19 and J is TRBJ2-5, with 7 positions matching TRBD2. Germline CDR1 is LNHDA and CDR2 is SQIVND (reference sequence). V gave up 4 bases and J gave up 4 bases; unmatched junction bases: 3. The CDR3 covers 13 residues. This CDR3 is CASSTLAGETQYF. CDR3 sequence (DNA): TGTGCCAGTAGTACCTTAGCGGGAGAGACCCAGTACTTC.

The chain links TRBV9 to TRBJ2-1; 12 nucleotides match TRBD2. The V gene's germline CDR1 is SGDLS and CDR2 YYNGEE. The CDR3 runs 16 residues. The junction had 9 bases not matched to a gene; V was cut back by 5 bases and J by 6 bases. CDR3 sequence (DNA): TGTGCCAGCAGTTCCCCACTAGCGGGGGGCCCCAATGAGCAGTTCTTC. This sequence encodes CASSSPLAGGPNEQFF.

This clone appeared a single time. The chain combines TRBV13 with TRBJ2-7, with D unresolved. CDR1 and CDR2 (germline): PRHDT, FYEKMQ (reference sequence). This CDR3 is 14 amino acids long. Trimming stripped 3 bases from V and 1 base from J, with 10 bases between. The DNA for the CDR3 is TGTGCCAGCAGCTTTGTTCTTCGTTCCTACGAGCAGTACTTC. Protein: CASSFVLRSYEQYF.